The entry that follows covers one T cell receptor (beta chain) sequence. Its target is not known. This entry comes from a study of STAT5B mutations in CD4+ large granular lymphocyte leukemia. The overall study: Among healthy donors, a particular HLA allele went with more CDR3 'QG' motifs.

Buffy coats from healthy blood donors served as controls. V was clipped by 7 bases and J by 4 bases; unmatched bases: 6. The germline gives CDR1 MDHEN, CDR2 SYDVKM. The CDR3 spans 13 residues. Regarding the study as a whole: 8/27 top patient clones versus 2/35 control clones were TRBV06-family.

Using immunoSEQ multiplex PCR, the repertoire was profiled, and TCRdb retains in-frame clones only, with some absent. The sample includes more than 40,000 clones, roughly 80% of them seen just once. The chain recombines TRBV28 with TRBJ1-2, with TRBD1 matching 7 bases. The specimen sequenced was CD4+ T cells from blood buffy coats. This sequence was found in a human donor in good health. The CDR3 is CASMGAGGYGYTF. The DNA for the CDR3 is TGTGCCAGCATGGGGGCAGGGGGCTATGGCTACACCTTC.